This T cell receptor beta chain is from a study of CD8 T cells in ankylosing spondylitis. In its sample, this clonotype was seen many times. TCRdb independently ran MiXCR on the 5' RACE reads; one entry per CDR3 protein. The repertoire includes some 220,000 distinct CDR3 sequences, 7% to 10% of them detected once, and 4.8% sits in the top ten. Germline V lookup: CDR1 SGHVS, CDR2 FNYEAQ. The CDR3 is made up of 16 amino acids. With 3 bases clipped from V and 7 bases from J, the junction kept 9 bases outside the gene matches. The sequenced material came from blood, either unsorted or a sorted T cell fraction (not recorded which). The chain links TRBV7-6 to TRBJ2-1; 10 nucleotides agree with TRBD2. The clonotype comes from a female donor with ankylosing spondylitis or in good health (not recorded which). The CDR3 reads CASSFLLAGEGNEQFF. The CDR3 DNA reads TGTGCCAGCAGCTTCCTCCTAGCGGGAGAAGGTAATGAGCAGTTCTTC.